Listed below are T cell receptor beta chains from one sample, sequenced in a study of OX40 agonist ivuxolimab in advanced cancers. Generated by immunoSEQ multiplex PCR, the TCRdb table keeps only in-frame clones and is missing some. Of around 34,000 clones in the sample, 70% to 85% are singletons; the top ten hold more than 12%. The sequenced sample was CD4+ or CD8+ T cells sorted from blood, obtained in a trial of the OX40 agonist ivuxolimab. These receptors were taken from an adult with an advanced solid tumor such as melanoma, head and neck, liver or kidney cancer. Both conserved end residues are part of each CDR3. D genes are given only for firm matches. Only part of the rows carry a size: once, few, many, or a class if the clone is expanded.

v_call	clone_size	j_call	d_call	cdr3_aa	cdr3_nt
TRBV30	.	TRBJ2-5	.	CAWSYSAGETQYF	TGTGCCTGGAGTTATAGCGCGGGGGAGACCCAGTACTTC
TRBV7-2	.	TRBJ2-3	.	CASSLVAGIRTDTQYF	TGTGCCAGCAGCTTAGTCGCGGGCATTCGCACAGATACGCAGTATTTT
TRBV29-1	.	TRBJ2-7	TRBD2	CSVEREGSYEQYF	TGCAGCGTTGAACGGGAGGGATCCTACGAGCAGTACTTC
TRBV4-1	.	TRBJ1-3	.	CASSQGSYSGNTIYF	TGCGCCAGCAGCCAAGGGAGTTACTCTGGAAACACCATATATTTT
TRBV18	few	TRBJ1-5	TRBD1	CASRPPGGWDQPQHF	TGTGCCAGCCGTCCTCCAGGGGGCTGGGATCAGCCCCAGCATTTT
TRBV15	.	TRBJ2-3	TRBD2	CATSRKGRELHTQYF	TGTGCCACCAGCAGAAAAGGGCGGGAGCTACATACGCAGTATTTT
TRBV18	.	TRBJ2-7	.	CASSPGGSYEQYF	TGTGCCAGCTCACCGGGGGGATCCTACGAGCAGTACTTC
TRBV10-2	.	TRBJ1-1	.	CASSRGEATEAFF	TGCGCCAGCAGTCGGGGGGAAGCCACTGAAGCTTTCTTT
TRBV30	.	TRBJ1-2	TRBD1	CAWSGQGYGYTF	TGTGCCTGGAGTGGACAGGGGTATGGCTACACCTTC
TRBV5-1	.	TRBJ2-7	.	CASSLELETWQYF	TGCGCCAGCAGCCTCGAATTGGAGACGTGGCAGTACTTC
TRBV5-4	.	TRBJ1-2	.	CASSSWGQDYTF	TGTGCCAGCAGCTCCTGGGGGCAGGACTACACCTTC
TRBV10-1	.	TRBJ2-7	.	CASSESGKDHYEQYF	TGCGCCAGCAGTGAGTCGGGCAAAGACCACTACGAGCAGTACTTC
TRBV9	.	TRBJ1-4	.	CASSVEAEASLQLFF	TGTGCCAGCAGCGTAGAGGCTGAGGCCTCCCTTCAACTGTTTTTT
TRBV19	.	TRBJ1-4	TRBD1	CASSSPGTGSEKLFF	TGTGCCAGTAGTTCTCCCGGGACAGGGTCGGAAAAACTGTTTTTT
TRBV28	.	TRBJ2-2	.	CASRGGTANTGELFF	TGTGCCAGCAGGGGGGGGACAGCGAACACCGGGGAGCTGTTTTTT
TRBV7-2	.	TRBJ1-1	.	CASSLVAVGNTEAFF	TGTGCCAGCAGCTTAGTTGCCGTCGGGAACACTGAAGCTTTCTTT
TRBV25-1	.	TRBJ2-1	.	CASRVPGRGNEQFF	TGTGCCAGCAGAGTCCCGGGACGGGGAAATGAGCAGTTCTTC
TRBV4-2	once	TRBJ1-1	TRBD1	CASSLSDRGTEAFF	TGTGCCAGCAGTCTCAGCGACAGGGGTACTGAAGCTTTCTTT
TRBV27	.	TRBJ2-1	.	CASSPPGYGYNEQFF	TGTGCCAGCAGTCCCCCCGGGTATGGGTACAATGAGCAGTTCTTC
TRBV6-6	.	TRBJ2-7	TRBD1	CASRSRDRTSYEQYF	TGTGCCAGCAGGAGCCGGGACAGGACTTCCTACGAGCAGTACTTC
TRBV19	.	TRBJ1-4	.	CASSRTGQPNEKLFF	TGTGCCAGTAGTCGGACCGGGCAGCCTAATGAAAAACTGTTTTTT
TRBV5-1	.	TRBJ2-1	.	CASSSQGGPYNEQFF	TGCGCCAGCAGCTCCCAGGGTGGCCCCTACAATGAGCAGTTCTTC
TRBV30	.	TRBJ2-3	TRBD2	CASLGLATDTQYF	TGTGCCTCCCTAGGACTAGCGACAGATACGCAGTATTTT
TRBV4-2	.	TRBJ1-2	.	CASSGDRTNYGYTF	TGTGCCAGCAGCGGGGACCGCACTAACTATGGCTACACCTTC
TRBV27	.	TRBJ2-1	TRBD1	CASSLWTGTGADEQFF	TGTGCCAGCAGTTTATGGACCGGGACAGGGGCTGATGAGCAGTTCTTC
TRBV19	.	TRBJ2-5	.	CASSLDTQGTQYF	TGTGCCAGTAGTCTCGACACACAAGGGACCCAGTACTTC
TRBV6-6	once	TRBJ2-3	.	CASSPSRSNTDTQYF	TGTGCCAGCAGCCCGTCGCGTTCCAACACAGATACGCAGTATTTT
TRBV5-4	.	TRBJ2-4	TRBD2	CASSQDGTSGGPRNIQYF	TGTGCCAGCAGCCAAGATGGGACTAGCGGGGGGCCGAGGAACATTCAGTACTTC
TRBV6-6	.	TRBJ1-2	TRBD1	CASSWGQGNYGYTF	TGTGCCAGCAGCTGGGGACAGGGCAACTATGGCTACACCTTC
TRBV5-1	.	TRBJ1-5	.	CASSLGSFGNQPQHF	TGCGCCAGCAGCTTGGGATCCTTTGGCAATCAGCCCCAGCATTTT
TRBV2	once	TRBJ1-2	TRBD1	CARAALTPRQGTNYGYTF	TGTGCCAGGGCGGCCCTGACCCCCAGACAGGGGACTAACTATGGCTACACCTTC
TRBV28	.	TRBJ2-7	.	CASSLEPWEQYF	TGTGCCAGCAGTTTAGAGCCGTGGGAGCAGTACTTC
TRBV5-1	.	TRBJ2-3	TRBD2	CASSFLGGSADTQYF	TGCGCCAGCAGCTTTCTCGGCGGGAGTGCAGATACGCAGTATTTT
TRBV28	.	TRBJ2-3	.	CASSPYSTDTQYF	TGTGCCAGCAGTCCCTACAGCACAGATACGCAGTATTTT